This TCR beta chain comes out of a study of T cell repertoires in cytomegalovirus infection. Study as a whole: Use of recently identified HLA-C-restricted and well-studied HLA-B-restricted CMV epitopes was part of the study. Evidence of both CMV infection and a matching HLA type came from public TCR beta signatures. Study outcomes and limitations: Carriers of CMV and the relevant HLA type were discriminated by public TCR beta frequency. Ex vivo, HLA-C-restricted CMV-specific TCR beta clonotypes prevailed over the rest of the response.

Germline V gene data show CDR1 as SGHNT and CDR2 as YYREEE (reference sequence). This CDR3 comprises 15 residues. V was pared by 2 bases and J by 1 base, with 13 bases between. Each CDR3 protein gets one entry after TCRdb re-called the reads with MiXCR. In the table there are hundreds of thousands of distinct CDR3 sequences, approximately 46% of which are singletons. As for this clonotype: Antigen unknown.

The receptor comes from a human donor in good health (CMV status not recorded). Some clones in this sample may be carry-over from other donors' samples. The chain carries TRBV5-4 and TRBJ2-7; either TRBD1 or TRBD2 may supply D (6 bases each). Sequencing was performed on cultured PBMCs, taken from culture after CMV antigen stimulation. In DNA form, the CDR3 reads TGTGCCAGCAGCTTTTCGGGGGCAGTGTCCTACGAGCAGTACTTC. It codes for CASSFSGAVSYEQYF.